This TCR beta chain was obtained from a study of T cell responses to AZD1222 COVID-19 vaccine. Study results and caveats: Among spike-specific TCRs, nearly half reportedly target unmutated variant regions. Just a handful of AZD1222 recipients tested seropositive at baseline. Spike-specific TCR breadth and depth rose after two AZD1222 doses.

With respect to this clone: Antigen unknown.

Germline V gene data show CDR1 as SQVTM and CDR2 as ANQGSEA. The CDR3 loop spans 16 amino acids. The V segment lost 7 bases and the J segment 3 bases; nucleotides outside the gene matches: 14. Analysis merged second doses at about 4 or about 12 weeks. The protocol was immunoSEQ multiplex PCR, while the TCRdb copy is restricted to in-frame clones and leaves out a portion. The top ten hold 6.5% to 10% of the sample, which has over 95,000 clones, 90% to 95% seen once. The sequencing here drew on peripheral blood, taken 28 days after the second AZD1222 dose. The origin of this receptor is an adult who received the AZD1222 COVID-19 vaccine. The chain recombines TRBV29-1 with TRBJ2-7, with 11 bases fitting TRBD2. The chain's CDR3 is CSGLRDGTSGGYEQYF. CDR3 sequence (DNA): TGCAGCGGGTTGAGAGATGGGACTAGCGGCGGCTACGAGCAGTACTTC.